One and the same sample provided the 18 T cell receptor beta chains below, sequenced in a study of beta chain features in type 1 diabetes. For these TCRs, the target antigens are not known. Every isolated RNA sample was fully reverse transcribed, so sequencing captured expressed TCRB transcripts. TCRdb's copy holds only in-frame clones and misses some; the assay was immunoSEQ multiplex PCR. Altogether approximately 730,000 clones are present, roughly 12% being singletons, with the ten largest covering approximately 0.021%. Broader study findings: When Type 1 diabetes patients were examined, their TCRB CDR3s proved moderately but significantly shorter in all four CD4+ subsets.

Sequences were obtained from naive CD4+ T cells from blood. The receptors originated from a man between 18 and 35 years old with type 1 diabetes.

V is TRBV9 and J is TRBJ1-2; TRBD1 aligns across 10 bases. The CDR3 has 15 amino acids. Germline-derived CDR1 and CDR2 are SGDLS and YYNGEE. V lost 0 bases and J lost 7; bases outside the gene matches: 6. CDR3: CASSVDGTGDSGYTF. The CDR3, as DNA: TGTGCCAGCAGCGTAGATGGGACAGGGGATAGTGGCTACACCTTC.

The J gene is TRBJ1-6, the V gene TRBV19; the match to TRBD1 covers 7 bases. The V segment lost 9 bases and the J segment 11 bases; nucleotides outside the gene matches: 16. The CDR3 consists of 15 residues. Germline loops: CDR1 LNHDA, CDR2 SQIVND (reference sequence). The CDR3 here is CASNDGQGGFPPLHF. The CDR3 nucleotides read TGTGCCAGCAACGATGGGCAGGGGGGATTTCCACCCCTCCACTTT.

This clone has just a few counts. The genes are TRBV30 and TRBJ2-1, with 7 positions matching TRBD1. The CDR3 spans 13 residues. CDR1 is GTSNPN and CDR2 is SVGIG in the germline V gene (reference sequence). The V gene end was trimmed by 0 bases and the J gene end by 9 bases; junction bases not matched to a gene: 5. Here the CDR3 reads CAWSVRDSGEQFF. In DNA, the CDR3 is TGTGCCTGGAGTGTACGGGACAGCGGTGAGCAGTTCTTC.

This clone appeared a few times. The chain combines TRBV6-6 with TRBJ2-3; perhaps TRBD1 as D (5 bases). This CDR3 comprises 14 residues. Between the trimmed V and J ends, which lost 8 bases and 2 bases, there was a span of 14 bases. CDR1 is MNHNY and CDR2 is SVGAGI in the germline V gene (reference sequence). CDR3 sequence reads: CASRTQTITDTQYF. In nucleotides, the CDR3 is TGTGCCAGCCGGACACAAACCATCACAGATACGCAGTATTTT.

The sample holds a few counts of this clone. The rearrangement uses TRBV30 and TRBJ2-1; no firm D call. Trimming pared 4 bases from V and 1 base from J, leaving 14 bases between. CDR3 length equals 15 residues. CDR1 is GTSNPN and CDR2 is SVGIG in the germline V gene (reference sequence). The CDR3 sequence: CAWIQGPSSYNEQFF. The CDR3 nucleotides read TGTGCCTGGATTCAAGGGCCCAGTTCCTACAATGAGCAGTTCTTC. Combining the CDR3 with reference TRBV30 and TRBJ2-1 gives the whole variable domain SQTIHQWPATLVQPVGSPLSLECTVEGTSNPNLYWYRQAAGRGLQLLFYSVGIGQISSEVPQNLSASRPQDRQFILSSKKLLLSDSGFYLCAWIQGPSSYNEQFFGPGTRLTVL.

V usage is TRBV5-1 and J usage is TRBJ2-1, with 9 bases identical to TRBD2. Germline V gives CDR1 SGHRS, CDR2 YFSETQ. V dropped 0 bases and J dropped 5; count of bases not matched to a gene: 6. The CDR3 is 16 amino acids. The CDR3 reads CASSLGASGIHNEQFF. The CDR3 coding sequence is TGCGCCAGCAGCTTGGGGGCTAGCGGGATCCACAATGAGCAGTTCTTC. Based on the CDR3 plus reference TRBV5-1 and TRBJ2-1, the full variable domain is KAGVTQTPRYLIKTRGQQVTLSCSPISGHRSVSWYQQTPGQGLQFLFEYFSETQRNKGNFPGRFSGRQFSNSRSEMNVSTLELGDSALYLCASSLGASGIHNEQFFGPGTRLTVL.

This chain joins TRBV25-1 and TRBJ1-1, with D perhaps matching TRBD1 (5 bases). The V gene's germline CDR1 is MGHDK and CDR2 SYGVNS. This CDR3 spans 16 amino acids. Trimming cost V 6 bases and J 1 base, with 18 bases left between them. The CDR3 loop reads CASSLSRGTSNTEAFF. The CDR3 nucleotides are TGTGCCAGCAGCTTAAGTAGGGGAACGTCGAACACTGAAGCTTTCTTT.

The J gene is TRBJ1-2, the V gene TRBV9, with 7 positions matching TRBD1. V lost 6 bases and J lost 7; bases outside the gene matches: 6. The CDR3 extends over 12 amino acids. Germline CDR1 SGDLS, CDR2 YYNGEE. The CDR3 here is CASTRQGGGYTF. The CDR3 DNA reads as TGTGCCAGCACCCGACAGGGAGGTGGCTACACCTTC.

This clone was picked up a small number of times. DNA for the CDR3: TGCAGCGTTGATTATCCTGGGGCCAACGTCCTGACTTTC. Residues: CSVDYPGANVLTF. The rearrangement uses TRBV29-1 and TRBJ2-6, with unresolved D. This CDR3 has 13 residues. The germline CDR1 and CDR2 sequences are SQVTM and ANQGSEA. The V and J ends lost 3 bases and 2 bases respectively, with 5 bases between them.

The J gene is TRBJ1-5, the V gene TRBV30; D uncertain. The germline V and J ends were trimmed by 8 bases and 3 bases, with 11 bases remaining between them. Per germline, CDR1 GTSNPN and CDR2 SVGIG (reference sequence). The CDR3 has 12 residues. CDR3 loop: CAARTPNQPQHF. CDR3 DNA: TGTGCCGCTAGGACTCCCAATCAGCCCCAGCATTTT. The complete variable domain, with remaining parts taken from reference TRBV30 and TRBJ1-5, reads SQTIHQWPATLVQPVGSPLSLECTVEGTSNPNLYWYRQAAGRGLQLLFYSVGIGQISSEVPQNLSASRPQDRQFILSSKKLLLSDSGFYLCAARTPNQPQHFGDGTRLSIL.

This chain links TRBV4-1 with TRBJ2-7, with D possibly matching TRBD2 (8 bases). The germline CDR1 and CDR2 sequences are MGHRA and YSYEKL. V was pared by 1 base and J by 2 bases, with 21 bases between. There are 18 residues in the CDR3. The CDR3 DNA sequence: TGCGCCAGCAGCCAAGCCCGGGGGGGGACAGTAAACCCCTACGAGCAGTACTTC. The encoded protein is CASSQARGGTVNPYEQYF.

In regard to this clone: A read error may produce the germline difference seen at one junction end. The V call is TRBV7-2, the J call TRBJ2-7, with 7 bases that match TRBD1. Germline V lookup: CDR1 SGHTA, CDR2 FQGNSA. The CDR3 contains 13 residues. Written as DNA, the CDR3 is TGTGCCAGCAGCTCAACAGACAGGGTGGTATCTCGGTTC. Protein product: CASSSTDRVVSRF.

This clone was seen more than once but under ten times. The chain joins TRBV28 to TRBJ1-4, with TRBD1 matching over 10 bases. The CDR3 covers 13 residues. The V gene's germline CDR1 is MDHEN and CDR2 SYDVKM. With 2 bases clipped from V and 13 bases from J, the junction kept 4 bases outside the gene matches. The CDR3 loop reads CASSLPRDRGLFF. The CDR3 nucleotides are TGTGCCAGCAGTTTACCCCGGGACAGGGGACTGTTTTTT.

This clone was detected a few times. This sequence joins TRBV7-3 and TRBJ1-6, with 9 nucleotides matching TRBD1. CDR3 size: 15 residues. From germline, CDR1 is SGHTA and CDR2 FQGTGA. V dropped 6 bases and J dropped 7; count of bases not matched to a gene: 7. The chain's CDR3 is CASSPAGTGNSPLHF. The DNA of the CDR3 is TGTGCCAGCAGTCCGGCTGGGACAGGGAATTCACCCCTCCACTTT.

This clone came up a few times. This CDR3 is CSVSRRLNTEAFF. CDR3 in DNA: TGCAGCGTTTCGAGACGGTTGAACACTGAAGCTTTCTTT. The chain joins TRBV29-1 to TRBJ1-1; D is undetermined. Germline CDR1 SQVTM, CDR2 ANQGSEA. This CDR3 spans 13 amino acids. Trimming pared 5 bases from V and 0 bases from J, leaving 10 bases between. Using reference TRBV29-1 and TRBJ1-1 for the parts outside the CDR3, the full variable domain is SAVISQKPSRDICQRGTSLTIQCQVDSQVTMMFWYRQQPGQSLTLIATANQGSEATYESGFVIDKFPISRPNLTFSTLTVSNMSPEDSSIYLCSVSRRLNTEAFFGQGTRLTVV.

A few counts support this clone. The chain joins TRBV28 to TRBJ2-7; 8 bases line up with TRBD2. Germline CDR1 is MDHEN and CDR2 is SYDVKM. The CDR3 has 16 residues. Trimming at V came to 7 bases and at J to 2 bases, leaving 13 bases not matched to a gene. The CDR3 spells CASTPRSSGTTYEQYF. The CDR3 DNA reads TGTGCCAGCACACCCCGGAGTAGCGGGACTACCTACGAGCAGTACTTC. The full variable domain, rest sourced from reference TRBV28 and TRBJ2-7, is DVKVTQSSRYLVKRTGEKVFLECVQDMDHENMFWYRQDPGLGLRLIYFSYDVKMKEKGDIPEGYSVSREKKERFSLILESASTNQTSMYLCASTPRSSGTTYEQYFGPGTRLTVT.

V gene TRBV19 combines with J gene TRBJ1-5; D call uncertain. Trimming took off 5 bases at V and 0 bases at J, with 11 bases between the two ends. The CDR3 totals 15 residues. Germline V gene lookup returns CDR1 LNHDA and CDR2 SQIVND (reference sequence). Written as DNA, the CDR3 is TGTGCCAGTAGTCCCCAGGTTCTTAGCAATCAGCCCCAGCATTTT. Translating it yields CASSPQVLSNQPQHF.

This clone has just a few counts. V usage is TRBV28 and J usage is TRBJ2-6; TRBD1 is a possible D gene (6 bases). This CDR3 has 17 amino acids. Germline values: CDR1 MDHEN, CDR2 SYDVKM. The V and J ends lost 2 bases and 2 bases respectively, with 13 bases between them. The CDR3: CASSLDRPGAGANVLTF. The DNA of the CDR3 is TGTGCCAGCAGTTTAGATCGCCCAGGGGCTGGGGCCAACGTCCTGACTTTC.